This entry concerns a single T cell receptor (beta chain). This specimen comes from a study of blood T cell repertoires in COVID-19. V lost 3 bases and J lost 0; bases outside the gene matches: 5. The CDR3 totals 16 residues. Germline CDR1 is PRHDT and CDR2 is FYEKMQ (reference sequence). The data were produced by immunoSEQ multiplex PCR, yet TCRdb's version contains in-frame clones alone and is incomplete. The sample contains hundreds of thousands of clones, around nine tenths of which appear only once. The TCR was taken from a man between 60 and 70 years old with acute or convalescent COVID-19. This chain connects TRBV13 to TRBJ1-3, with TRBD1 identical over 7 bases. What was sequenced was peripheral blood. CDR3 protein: CASSFSGQNSGNTIYF. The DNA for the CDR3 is TGTGCCAGCAGCTTCTCGGGACAGAACTCTGGAAACACCATATATTTT.